Listed here are 13 T cell receptor beta chains from one sample, sequenced in a study of shared clonotypes between healthy human individuals. The repertoire was sequenced with immunoSEQ multiplex PCR; TCRdb's copy has only in-frame clones and lacks some. Here the sample spans millions of clones, about 94% being singletons. Naive CD8 cells comprised CD45RO-negative, CCR7-positively selected cells, excluding terminally differentiated effector memory CD45RA+ cells. The sample comprised naive CD8+ T cells sorted from blood. The source is a young man in good health.

The chain combines TRBV27 with TRBJ2-1; 9 bases align to TRBD2. This CDR3 is built from 15 residues. The germline gives CDR1 MNHEY, CDR2 SMNVEV (reference sequence). With 4 bases clipped from V and 2 bases from J, the junction kept 3 bases outside the gene matches. The chain's CDR3 is CASSWGLATYNEQFF. For the CDR3, the DNA is TGTGCCAGCAGTTGGGGACTAGCTACCTACAATGAGCAGTTCTTC.

This chain's CDR3 is CASRGLASEYNEQFF. As DNA, the CDR3 is TGTGCCAGCAGAGGGCTAGCTTCCGAGTACAATGAGCAGTTCTTC. The chain combines TRBV25-1 with TRBJ2-1; D perhaps matches TRBD2 (5 bases). The germline CDR1 and CDR2 sequences are MGHDK and SYGVNS. The CDR3 is 15 residues long. V was trimmed by 6 bases and J by 4 bases, leaving 16 bases between them.

The count of this clone is one. The rearrangement joins TRBV11-2 to TRBJ2-1; TRBD2 might be the D (7 bases). V was shortened by 5 bases and J by 7 bases, with 18 bases between the two germline ends. CDR1 is SGHAT, CDR2 FQNNGV, per germline. There are 15 residues in the CDR3. In DNA form, the CDR3 reads TGTGCCAGCAGCGGCAGTGTGGGGGGGCGGAATGAGCAGTTCTTC. Protein product: CASSGSVGGRNEQFF.

The count of this clone is one. V and J are TRBV9 and TRBJ2-7, with a tentative D call TRBD2 (5 bases). Germline V gene data show CDR1 as SGDLS and CDR2 as YYNGEE. With 0 bases removed from V and 0 bases from J, the gap between germline ends came to 13 bases. This CDR3 spans 16 amino acids. For the CDR3, the DNA is TGTGCCAGCAGCGTAGTGTCGGGAAAACTCTCCTACGAGCAGTACTTC. It encodes CASSVVSGKLSYEQYF.

The rearrangement joins TRBV9 to TRBJ2-1; 10 bases are a match to TRBD1. V lost 3 bases and J lost 9; bases outside the gene matches: 9. Germline lookup yields CDR1 SGDLS and CDR2 YYNGEE. The CDR3 runs to 15 residues. The CDR3 loop is CASSDSGTGAPEQFF. As DNA, the CDR3 is TGTGCCAGCAGCGATTCCGGGACAGGGGCCCCTGAGCAGTTCTTC. Combining the CDR3 with reference TRBV9 and TRBJ2-1 gives the whole variable domain DSGVTQTPKHLITATGQRVTLRCSPRSGDLSVYWYQQSLDQGLQFLIQYYNGEERAKGNILERFSAQQFPDLHSELNLSSLELGDSALYFCASSDSGTGAPEQFFGPGTRLTVL.

In regard to this clone: This CDR3 is also generated by other DNA sequences in the sample. This rearrangement joins TRBV7-9 to TRBJ2-7; no reliable D call. The CDR3 runs 12 residues. Trimming took off 5 bases at V and 6 bases at J, with 11 bases between the two ends. The germline V gene encodes CDR1 SEHNR and CDR2 FQNEAQ (reference sequence). The CDR3: CASSLGVGEQYF. The CDR3 coding sequence is TGTGCCAGCAGCCTCGGTGTTGGCGAGCAGTACTTC.

This rearrangement joins TRBV27 to TRBJ2-2; D perhaps matches TRBD2 (5 bases). V was clipped by 5 bases and J by 5 bases, with 21 bases between them. The CDR3 extends over 17 amino acids. Germline V gives CDR1 MNHEY, CDR2 SMNVEV (reference sequence). CDR3 bases: TGTGCCAGCAGTCGACCGGGAAGTATTATAAGAACCGGGGAGCTGTTTTTT. Translation gives CASSRPGSIIRTGELFF.

The chain combines TRBV30 with TRBJ2-2; 13 bases are a match to TRBD2. The CDR3 extends over 16 amino acids. The J segment lost 6 bases and the V segment lost 0 bases, leaving 4 bases of the junction unmatched. Germline assignment: CDR1 GTSNPN and CDR2 SVGIG (reference sequence). Here the CDR3 reads CAWSVGLAGKAGELFF. The DNA of the CDR3 is TGTGCCTGGAGTGTGGGACTAGCGGGGAAGGCCGGGGAGCTGTTTTTT.

V usage is TRBV2 and J usage is TRBJ2-3; D is perhaps TRBD2 (6 bases). Germline CDR1 SNHLY, CDR2 FYNNEI. The V end lost 1 base, the J end lost 0 bases, and 8 bases lay between the germline ends. The CDR3 loop spans 15 amino acids. CDR3 loop: CASSEGAGSTDTQYF. The CDR3 DNA reads TGTGCCAGCAGTGAAGGAGCGGGCAGCACAGATACGCAGTATTTT.

Concerning this clone: This specimen includes other DNA sequences encoding the same CDR3. The genes are TRBV19 and TRBJ2-7; D is possibly TRBD2 (5 bases). V lost 3 bases and J 3 bases, leaving 6 bases between the germline ends. The germline CDR1 and CDR2 sequences are LNHDA and SQIVND (reference sequence). This CDR3 comprises 12 residues. CDR3 protein: CASSIRGYEQYF. The CDR3 bases are TGTGCCAGTAGTATCCGGGGCTACGAGCAGTACTTC.

The chain links TRBV28 to TRBJ2-7, with D perhaps TRBD1 (5 bases). The germline gives CDR1 MDHEN, CDR2 SYDVKM. The length of the CDR3 is 12 residues. The CDR3 region has the DNA TGTGCGAGCCAGGGATGGTCCTACGAGCAGTACTTC. This gives the protein CASQGWSYEQYF.

This chain links TRBV10-3 with TRBJ2-7; TRBD2 matches 7 bases. Germline CDR1 reads ENHRY; CDR2 reads SYGVKD. This CDR3 contains 15 residues. The J segment lost 2 bases and the V segment lost 0 bases, leaving 4 bases of the junction unmatched. The CDR3, as DNA: TGTGCCATCAGTGAGTCGAGGACTAGTCCCTACGAGCAGTACTTC. Residues: CAISESRTSPYEQYF.

The CDR3 nucleotides are TGTGCCAGCACCTTTGGGGCCCCTGAAGCTTTCTTT. This sequence encodes CASTFGAPEAFF. The rearrangement uses TRBV6-1 and TRBJ1-1, with D tentatively TRBD1 (5 bases). The CDR3 is 12 amino acids. Trimming took 7 bases from V and 6 from J, leaving 12 bases between them. Germline CDR1 reads MNHNS; CDR2 reads SASEGT.